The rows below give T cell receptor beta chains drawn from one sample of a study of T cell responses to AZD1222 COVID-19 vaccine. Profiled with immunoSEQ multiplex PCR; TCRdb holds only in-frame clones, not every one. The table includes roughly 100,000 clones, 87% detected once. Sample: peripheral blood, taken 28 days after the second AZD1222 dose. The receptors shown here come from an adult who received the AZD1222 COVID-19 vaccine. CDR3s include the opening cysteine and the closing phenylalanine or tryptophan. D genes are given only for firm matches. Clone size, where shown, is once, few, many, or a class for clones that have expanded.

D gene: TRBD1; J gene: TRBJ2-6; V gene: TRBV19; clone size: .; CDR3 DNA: TGTGCCAGTAGTCACAGGGGAGTCTCTGGGGCCAACGTCCTGACTTTC; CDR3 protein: CASSHRGVSGANVLTF
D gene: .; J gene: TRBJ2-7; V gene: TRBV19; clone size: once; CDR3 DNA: TGTGCCAGTAGTATAACGGCAGGGAGCGCCTACGAGCAGTACTTC; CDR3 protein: CASSITAGSAYEQYF
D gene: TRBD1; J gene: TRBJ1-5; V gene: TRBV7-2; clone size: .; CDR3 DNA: TGTGCCAGCAGATTTGACAGGGGTGACAATCAGCCCCAGCATTTT; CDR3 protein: CASRFDRGDNQPQHF
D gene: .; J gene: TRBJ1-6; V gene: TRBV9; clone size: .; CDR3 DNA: TGTGCCAGCAGCGTAGGTGGGGGGCGAGGAAATTCACCCCTCCACTTT; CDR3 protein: CASSVGGGRGNSPLHF
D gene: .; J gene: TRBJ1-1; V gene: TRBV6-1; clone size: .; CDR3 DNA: TGTGCCAGCAGTGAATTTGGGACAGAAGCTTTCTTT; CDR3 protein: CASSEFGTEAFF
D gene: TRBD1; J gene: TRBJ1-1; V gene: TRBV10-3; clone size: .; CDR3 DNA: TGTGCCATCAGTGATGGGGGGACAGGGGGCAACACTGAAGCTTTCTTT; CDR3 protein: CAISDGGTGGNTEAFF
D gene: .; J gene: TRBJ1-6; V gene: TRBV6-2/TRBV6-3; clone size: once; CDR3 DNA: TGTGCCAGCAGTCCAGGCCGGCGATCACCCCTCCACTTT; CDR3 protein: CASSPGRRSPLHF
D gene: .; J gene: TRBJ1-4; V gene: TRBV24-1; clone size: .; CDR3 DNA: TGTGCCACCAGTGATGGGGGTTTACGGGAAAAACTGTTTTTT; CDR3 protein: CATSDGGLREKLFF
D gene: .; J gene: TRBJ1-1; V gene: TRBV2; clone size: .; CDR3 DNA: TGTGCCAGCAGTGCCGAGAAAGACACAACTGAAGCTTTCTTT; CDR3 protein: CASSAEKDTTEAFF
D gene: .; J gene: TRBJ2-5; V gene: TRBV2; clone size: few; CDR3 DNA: TGTGCCAGCACTAGTGGCGTAGAGACCCAGTACTTC; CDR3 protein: CASTSGVETQYF
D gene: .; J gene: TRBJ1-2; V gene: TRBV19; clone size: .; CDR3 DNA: TGTGCCAGTAGCGCCCCTCTCCTGGGGGGGGACTATGGCTACACCTTC; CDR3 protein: CASSAPLLGGDYGYTF
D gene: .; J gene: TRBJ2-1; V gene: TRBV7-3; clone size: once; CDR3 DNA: TGTGCCAGCAGCTTAGGGCTAGAATCCTACAATGAGCAGTTCTTC; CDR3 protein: CASSLGLESYNEQFF
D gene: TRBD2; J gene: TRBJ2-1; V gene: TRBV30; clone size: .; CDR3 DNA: TGTGCCTGGAGTCTGATAGCGGGAGTCTCCTACAATGAGCAGTTCTTC; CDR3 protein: CAWSLIAGVSYNEQFF
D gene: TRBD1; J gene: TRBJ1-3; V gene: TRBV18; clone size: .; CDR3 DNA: TGTGCCAGCTCACCACCCGGGACAGCGGGAAACACCATATATTTT; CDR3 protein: CASSPPGTAGNTIYF
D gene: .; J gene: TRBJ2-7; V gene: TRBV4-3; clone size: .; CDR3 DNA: TGCGCCAGCAGCCAAGCTGGGACACGGGCCGAGCAGTACTTC; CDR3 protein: CASSQAGTRAEQYF
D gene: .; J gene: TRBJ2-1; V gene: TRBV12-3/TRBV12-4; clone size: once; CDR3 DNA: TGTGCCAGCAGTTCAGGGAATGAGCAGTTCTTC; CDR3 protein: CASSSGNEQFF
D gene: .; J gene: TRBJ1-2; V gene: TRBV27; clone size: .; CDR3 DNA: TGTGCCAGCAGGAGCGGCTATGGCTACACCTTC; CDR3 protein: CASRSGYGYTF
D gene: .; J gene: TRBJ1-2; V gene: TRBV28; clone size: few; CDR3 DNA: TGTGCCAGCAATCAGGGTCTGGGCTACACCTTC; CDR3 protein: CASNQGLGYTF
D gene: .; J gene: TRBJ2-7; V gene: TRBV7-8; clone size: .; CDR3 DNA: TGTGCCAGCAGCTCGGGGGGCGGGATTCGTTACGAGCAGTACTTC; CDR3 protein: CASSSGGGIRYEQYF
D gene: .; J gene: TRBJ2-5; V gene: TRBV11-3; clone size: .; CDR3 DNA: TGTGCCAGCAGCTTAGTCACAGGCGAGACCCAGTACTTC; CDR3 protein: CASSLVTGETQYF
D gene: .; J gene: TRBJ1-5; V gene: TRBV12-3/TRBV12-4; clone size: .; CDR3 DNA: TGTGCCAGCAGTCCGACAGGTAATCAGCCCCAGCATTTT; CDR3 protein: CASSPTGNQPQHF
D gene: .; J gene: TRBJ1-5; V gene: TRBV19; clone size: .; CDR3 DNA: TGTGCCAGTAGTGCCGACAGTTTCTATAGCAATCAGCCCCAGCATTTT; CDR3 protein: CASSADSFYSNQPQHF
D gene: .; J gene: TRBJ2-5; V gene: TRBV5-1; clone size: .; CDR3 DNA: TGCGCCAGCAGCTTGGCCCCTCGGGAGACCCAGTACTTC; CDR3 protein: CASSLAPRETQYF
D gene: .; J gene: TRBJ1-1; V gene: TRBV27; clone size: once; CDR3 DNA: TGTGCCAGCAGTGACGGGATCAACACTGAAGCTTTCTTT; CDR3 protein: CASSDGINTEAFF